Below, one TCR beta chain is given with its context. This sample is drawn from a study of blood T cell repertoires in COVID-19. On the study more broadly: Acute and convalescent COVID-19 specimens originated in the United States, Italy and Spain. Nucleic acid was either cDNA or gDNA, and it came from T cells, B-cell-depleted T cells, or PBMCs.

Between the trimmed V and J ends, which lost 12 bases and 1 base, there was a span of 20 bases. Per germline, CDR1 KGHDR and CDR2 SFDVKD. The CDR3 has 15 residues. How the authors handled the data: Amplification of reference gene primers provided the estimated nucleated cell counts. The method was immunoSEQ multiplex PCR; TCRdb's version includes in-frame clones alone and lacks a portion of them. V and J calls and clone size come straight from that table; D and trimming were deduced from the DNA. Of about 200,000 clones in the sample, over 75% were seen once. The sequence was obtained from a human donor in a cohort sampled during active COVID-19. The specimen sequenced was peripheral blood. The rearrangement joins TRBV24-1 to TRBJ1-1; D call uncertain. The DNA of the CDR3 is TGTGCCCCCCAGAGGAGGGAATGGACGAACACTGAAGCTTTCTTT. Protein product: CAPQRREWTNTEAFF.